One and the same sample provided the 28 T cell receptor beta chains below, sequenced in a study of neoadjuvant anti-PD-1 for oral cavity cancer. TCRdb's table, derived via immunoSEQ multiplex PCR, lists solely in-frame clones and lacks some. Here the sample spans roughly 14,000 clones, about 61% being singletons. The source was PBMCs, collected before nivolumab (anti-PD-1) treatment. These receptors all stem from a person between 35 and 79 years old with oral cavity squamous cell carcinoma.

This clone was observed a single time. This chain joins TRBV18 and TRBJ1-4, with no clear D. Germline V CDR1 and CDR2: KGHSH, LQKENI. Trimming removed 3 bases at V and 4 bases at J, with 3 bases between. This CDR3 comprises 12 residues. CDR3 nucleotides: TGTGCCAGCTCACCTCATAATGAAAAACTGTTTTTT. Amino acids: CASSPHNEKLFF.

The CDR3 is CASSRGPPNTEAFF. CDR3 sequence (DNA): TGTGCCAGCTCACGGGGTCCGCCTAACACTGAAGCTTTCTTT. The gene calls are TRBV18 and TRBJ1-1; D gene unclear. The CDR3 has 14 amino acids. Trimming removed 4 bases at V and 2 bases at J, with 11 bases between. Germline values: CDR1 KGHSH, CDR2 LQKENI.

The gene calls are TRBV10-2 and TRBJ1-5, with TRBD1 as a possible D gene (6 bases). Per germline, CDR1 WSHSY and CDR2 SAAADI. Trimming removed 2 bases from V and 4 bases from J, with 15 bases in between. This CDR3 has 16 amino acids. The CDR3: CASSEPTGFQNQPQHF. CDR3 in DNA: TGCGCCAGCAGTGAGCCCACAGGGTTCCAGAATCAGCCCCAGCATTTT.

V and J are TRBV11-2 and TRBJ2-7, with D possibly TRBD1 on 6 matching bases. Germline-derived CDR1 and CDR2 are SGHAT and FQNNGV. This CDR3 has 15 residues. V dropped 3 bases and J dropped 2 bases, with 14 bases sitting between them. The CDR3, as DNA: TGTGCCAGCAGCTTTTGGGGGCCCGGGGCCTACGAGCAGTACTTC. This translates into CASSFWGPGAYEQYF.

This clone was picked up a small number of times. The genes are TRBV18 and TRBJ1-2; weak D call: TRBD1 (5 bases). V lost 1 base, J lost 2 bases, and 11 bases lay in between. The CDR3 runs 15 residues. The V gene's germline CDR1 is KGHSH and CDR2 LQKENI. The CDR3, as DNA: TGTGCCAGCTCACCACAGGGGCGCGGAAACTATGGCTACACCTTC. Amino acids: CASSPQGRGNYGYTF.

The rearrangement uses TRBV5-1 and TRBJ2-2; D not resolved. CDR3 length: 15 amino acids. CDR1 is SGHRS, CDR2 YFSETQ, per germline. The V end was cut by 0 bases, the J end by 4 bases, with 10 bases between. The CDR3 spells CASSLASFFTGELFF. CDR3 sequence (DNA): TGCGCCAGCAGCTTGGCCTCGTTCTTCACCGGGGAGCTGTTTTTT.

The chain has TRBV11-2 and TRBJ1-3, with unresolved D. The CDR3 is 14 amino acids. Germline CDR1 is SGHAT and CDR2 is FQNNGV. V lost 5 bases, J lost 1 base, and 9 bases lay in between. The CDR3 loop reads CASSPDVSGNTIYF. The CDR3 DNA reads TGTGCCAGCAGCCCAGACGTTTCTGGAAACACCATATATTTT.

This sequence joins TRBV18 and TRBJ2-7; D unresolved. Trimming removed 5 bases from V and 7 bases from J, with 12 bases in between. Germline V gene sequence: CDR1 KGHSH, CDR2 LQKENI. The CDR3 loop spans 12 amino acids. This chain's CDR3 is CASSSTAVEQYF. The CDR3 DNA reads TGTGCCAGCTCATCCACAGCCGTAGAGCAGTACTTC.

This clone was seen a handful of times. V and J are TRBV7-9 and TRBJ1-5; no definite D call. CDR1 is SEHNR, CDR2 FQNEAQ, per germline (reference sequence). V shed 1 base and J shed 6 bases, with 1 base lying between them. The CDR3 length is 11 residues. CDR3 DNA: TGTGCCAGCAGCTTAGGTCAGCCCCAGCATTTT. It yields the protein CASSLGQPQHF.

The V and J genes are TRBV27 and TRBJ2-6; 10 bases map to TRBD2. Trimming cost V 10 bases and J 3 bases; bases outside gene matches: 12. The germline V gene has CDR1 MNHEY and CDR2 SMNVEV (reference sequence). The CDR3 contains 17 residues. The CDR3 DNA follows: TGTGCCACTAAAGGCCTAGCGGGAGTTGGTGGGGCCAACGTCCTGACTTTC. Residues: CATKGLAGVGGANVLTF.

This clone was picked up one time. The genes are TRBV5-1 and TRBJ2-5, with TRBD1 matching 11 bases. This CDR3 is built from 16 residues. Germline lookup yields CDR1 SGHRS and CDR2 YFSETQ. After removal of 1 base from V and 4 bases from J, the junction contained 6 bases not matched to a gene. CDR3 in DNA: TGCGCCAGCAGCTTGACAGGGACAGGGGGGATAGAGACCCAGTACTTC. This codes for CASSLTGTGGIETQYF.

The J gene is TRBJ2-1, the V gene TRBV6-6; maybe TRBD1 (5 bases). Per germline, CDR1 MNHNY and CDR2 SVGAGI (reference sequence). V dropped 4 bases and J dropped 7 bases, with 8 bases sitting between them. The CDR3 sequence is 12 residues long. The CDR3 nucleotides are TGTGCCAGCAGTTTTCAGGGTAATGAGCAGTTCTTC. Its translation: CASSFQGNEQFF.

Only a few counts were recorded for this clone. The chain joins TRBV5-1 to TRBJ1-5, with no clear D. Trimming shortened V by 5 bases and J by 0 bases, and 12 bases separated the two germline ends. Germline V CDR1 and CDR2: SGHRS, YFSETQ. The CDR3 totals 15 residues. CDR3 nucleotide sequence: TGCGCCAGCAGTAGTTCCCCGAATAGCAATCAGCCCCAGCATTTT. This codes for CASSSSPNSNQPQHF.

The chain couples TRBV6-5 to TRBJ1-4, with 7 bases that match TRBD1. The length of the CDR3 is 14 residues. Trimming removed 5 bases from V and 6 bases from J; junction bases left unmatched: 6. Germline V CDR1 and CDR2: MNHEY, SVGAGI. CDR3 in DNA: TGTGCCAGCAGTCGACAGGGTGGGGATGAAAAACTGTTTTTT. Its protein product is CASSRQGGDEKLFF.

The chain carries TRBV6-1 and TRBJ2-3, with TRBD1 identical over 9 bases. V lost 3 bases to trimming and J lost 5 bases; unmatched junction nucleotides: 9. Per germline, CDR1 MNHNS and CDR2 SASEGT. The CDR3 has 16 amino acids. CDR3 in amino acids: CASSESWGTGLDTQYF. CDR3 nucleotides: TGTGCCAGCAGTGAGTCGTGGGGGACAGGGCTAGATACGCAGTATTTT.

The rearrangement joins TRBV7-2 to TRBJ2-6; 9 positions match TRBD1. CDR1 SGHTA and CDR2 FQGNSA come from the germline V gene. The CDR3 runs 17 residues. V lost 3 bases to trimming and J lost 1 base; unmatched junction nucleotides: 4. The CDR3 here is CASSFSGTGSGANVLTF. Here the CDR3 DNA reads TGTGCCAGCAGCTTTTCCGGGACAGGGTCTGGGGCCAACGTCCTGACTTTC.

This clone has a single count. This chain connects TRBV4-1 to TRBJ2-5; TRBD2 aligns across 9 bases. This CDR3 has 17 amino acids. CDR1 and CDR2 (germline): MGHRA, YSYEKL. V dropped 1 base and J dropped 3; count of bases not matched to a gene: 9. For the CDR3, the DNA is TGCGCCAGCAGCCAAGGAAGCGGGGGGACGTCCAAAGAGACCCAGTACTTC. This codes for CASSQGSGGTSKETQYF.

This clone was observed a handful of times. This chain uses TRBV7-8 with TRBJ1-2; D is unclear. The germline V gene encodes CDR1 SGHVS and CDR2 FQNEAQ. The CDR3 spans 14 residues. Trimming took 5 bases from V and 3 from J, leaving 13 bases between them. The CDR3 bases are TGTGCCAGCAGCGTCCTCCTGGGTGACTATGGCTACACCTTC. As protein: CASSVLLGDYGYTF.

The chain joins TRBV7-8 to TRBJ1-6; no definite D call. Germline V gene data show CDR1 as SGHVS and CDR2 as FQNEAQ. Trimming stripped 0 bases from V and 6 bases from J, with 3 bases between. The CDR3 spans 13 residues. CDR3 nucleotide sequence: TGTGCCAGCAGCTTAGCAGCTAATTCACCCCTCCACTTT. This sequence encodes CASSLAANSPLHF.

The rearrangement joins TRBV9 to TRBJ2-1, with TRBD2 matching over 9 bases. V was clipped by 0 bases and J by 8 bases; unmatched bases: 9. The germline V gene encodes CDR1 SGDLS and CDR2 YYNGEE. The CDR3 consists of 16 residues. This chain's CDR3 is CASSVGLADSSYEQFF. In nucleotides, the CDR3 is TGTGCCAGCAGCGTAGGACTAGCGGACTCTTCGTATGAGCAGTTCTTC.

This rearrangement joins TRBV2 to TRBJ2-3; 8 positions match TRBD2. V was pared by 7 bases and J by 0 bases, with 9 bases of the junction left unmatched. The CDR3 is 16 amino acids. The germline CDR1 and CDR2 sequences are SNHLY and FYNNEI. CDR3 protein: CASTQRSGSSTDTQYF. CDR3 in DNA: TGTGCCAGCACCCAACGAAGCGGGAGTAGCACAGATACGCAGTATTTT.

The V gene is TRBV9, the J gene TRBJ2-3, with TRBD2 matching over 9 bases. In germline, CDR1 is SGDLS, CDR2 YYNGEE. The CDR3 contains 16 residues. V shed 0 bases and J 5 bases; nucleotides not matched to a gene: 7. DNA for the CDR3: TGTGCCAGCAGCGTAGCTTTAGCGGGAGTAGAAGATACGCAGTATTTT. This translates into CASSVALAGVEDTQYF.

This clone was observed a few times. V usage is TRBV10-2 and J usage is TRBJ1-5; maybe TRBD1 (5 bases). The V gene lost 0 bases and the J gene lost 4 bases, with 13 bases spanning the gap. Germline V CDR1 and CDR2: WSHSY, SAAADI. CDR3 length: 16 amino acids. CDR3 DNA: TGCGCCAGCAGTGAGTCGAGTAGGGGAAGTAATCAGCCCCAGCATTTT. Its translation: CASSESSRGSNQPQHF.

The CDR3 DNA reads TGTGCCAGCAGCCAGGGGACAGGGGGCTTATGGACTGAAGCTTTCTTT. Its protein product is CASSQGTGGLWTEAFF. J is TRBJ1-1 and V is TRBV11-2; 12 bases map to TRBD1. V shed 5 bases and J 5 bases; nucleotides not matched to a gene: 9. CDR1 and CDR2 from the germline V gene are SGHAT and FQNNGV. This CDR3 region has 16 residues.

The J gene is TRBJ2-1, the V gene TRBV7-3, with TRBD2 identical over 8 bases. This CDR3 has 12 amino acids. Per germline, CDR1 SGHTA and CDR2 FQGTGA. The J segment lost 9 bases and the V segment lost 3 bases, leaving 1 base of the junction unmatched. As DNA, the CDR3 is TGTGCCAGCAGCTTTAGCGGGGCTGAGCAGTTCTTC. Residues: CASSFSGAEQFF.

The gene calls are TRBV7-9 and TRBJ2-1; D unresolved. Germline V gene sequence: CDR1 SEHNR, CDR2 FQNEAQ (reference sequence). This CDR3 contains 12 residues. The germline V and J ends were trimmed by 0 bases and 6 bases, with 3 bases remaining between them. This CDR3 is CASSLASNEQFF. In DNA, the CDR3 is TGTGCCAGCAGCTTAGCAAGCAATGAGCAGTTCTTC.

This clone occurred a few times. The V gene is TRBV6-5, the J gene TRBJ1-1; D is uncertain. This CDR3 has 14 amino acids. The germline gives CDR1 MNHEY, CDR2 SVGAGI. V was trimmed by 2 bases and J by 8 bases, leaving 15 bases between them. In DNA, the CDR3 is TGTGCCAGCAGTTACGAACACGGCGGGGTGGAAGCTTTCTTT. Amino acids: CASSYEHGGVEAFF.

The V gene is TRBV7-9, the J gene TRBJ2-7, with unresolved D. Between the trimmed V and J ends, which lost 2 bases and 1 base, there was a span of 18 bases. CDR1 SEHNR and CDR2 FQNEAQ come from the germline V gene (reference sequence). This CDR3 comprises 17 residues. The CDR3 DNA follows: TGTGCCAGCAGCTTACCAACACTGAATATCGGTTCCTACGAGCAGTACTTC. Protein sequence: CASSLPTLNIGSYEQYF.